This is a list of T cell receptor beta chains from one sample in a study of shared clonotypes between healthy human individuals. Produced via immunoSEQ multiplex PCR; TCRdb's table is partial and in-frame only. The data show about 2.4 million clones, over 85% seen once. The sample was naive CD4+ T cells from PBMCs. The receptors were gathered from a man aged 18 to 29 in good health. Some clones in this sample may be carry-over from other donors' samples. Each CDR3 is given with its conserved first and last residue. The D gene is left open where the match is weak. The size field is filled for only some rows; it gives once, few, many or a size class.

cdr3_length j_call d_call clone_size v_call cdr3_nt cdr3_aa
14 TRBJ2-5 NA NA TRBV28 TGTGCCAGCAGTTTAGGTGGGACGGGAGAGACCCAGTACTTC CASSLGGTGETQYF
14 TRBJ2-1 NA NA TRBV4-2 TGTGCCAGCAGCCAAGAGTTAGGCTACAATGAGCAGTTCTTC CASSQELGYNEQFF
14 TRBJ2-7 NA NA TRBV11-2 TGTGCCAGCAGCTTAGTTGAGGCCGCATCCGAGCAGTACTTC CASSLVEAASEQYF
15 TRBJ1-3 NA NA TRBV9 TGTGCCAGCAGCGTAGCACAGGGAGCTGGAAACACCATATATTTT CASSVAQGAGNTIYF
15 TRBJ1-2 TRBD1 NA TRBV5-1 TGCGCCAGCAGCTTGAGTAGCCAGGGGGCGCAAGGCTACACCTTC CASSLSSQGAQGYTF
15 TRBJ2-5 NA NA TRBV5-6 TGTGCCAGCAGCTTGGGGACAGCCAGGGGAGAGACCCAGTACTTC CASSLGTARGETQYF
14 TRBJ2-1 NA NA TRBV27 TGTGCCAGCAGCGGAATGGGCTCCTACAATGAGCAGTTCTTC CASSGMGSYNEQFF
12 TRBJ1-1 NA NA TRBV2 TGTGCCAGCGGGCAGATGAACACTGAAGCTTTCTTT CASGQMNTEAFF
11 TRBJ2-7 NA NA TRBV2 TGTGCCGGACAGACCTCCTACGAGCAGTACTTC CAGQTSYEQYF
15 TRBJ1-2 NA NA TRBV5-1 TGCGCCAGCAGCTCGGAGGGACAACTTAACTATGGCTACACCTTC CASSSEGQLNYGYTF
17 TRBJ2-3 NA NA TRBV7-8 TGTGCCAGCAGCTTAGATACTCTGGCCTCACAGACAGATACGCAGTATTTT CASSLDTLASQTDTQYF
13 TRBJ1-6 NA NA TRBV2 TGTGCCAGCAGTGCAGGGGAGAATTCACCCCTCCACTTT CASSAGENSPLHF
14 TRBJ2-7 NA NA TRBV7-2 TGTGCCAGCAGCTTACGGTGGGAGCCGTCCGGGCAGTACTTC CASSLRWEPSGQYF
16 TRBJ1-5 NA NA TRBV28 TGTGCCAGCAGTTTAGGCTCGGGGGGGATGAATCAGCCCCAGCATTTT CASSLGSGGMNQPQHF
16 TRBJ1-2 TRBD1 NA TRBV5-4 TGTGCCAGCAGCTTAGGCCGAGGACAGGGGGGTAGAGGCTACACCTTC CASSLGRGQGGRGYTF
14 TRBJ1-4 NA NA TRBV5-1 TGCGCCAGCAGCCTGTGGGGACCTAATGAAAAACTGTTTTTT CASSLWGPNEKLFF
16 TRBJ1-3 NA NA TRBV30 TGTGCCTGGACTAACTCGGGGTCTGGCCCCGGAAACACCATATATTTT CAWTNSGSGPGNTIYF
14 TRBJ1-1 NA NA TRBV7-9 TGTGCCAGCAGCTTAGGGGTTTTGGACACTGAAGCTTTCTTT CASSLGVLDTEAFF
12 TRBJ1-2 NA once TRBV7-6 TGTGCCAGCAGCTCCAGGACTAGAGACTACACCTTC CASSSRTRDYTF
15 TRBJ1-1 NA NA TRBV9 TGTGCCAGCAGCGTAGGGGTGAGGGCGTTAGGTGAAGCTTTCTTT CASSVGVRALGEAFF
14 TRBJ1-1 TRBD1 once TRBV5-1 TGCGCCAGCAGCGGGACTCAACAGGGGACTGAAGCTTTCTTT CASSGTQQGTEAFF
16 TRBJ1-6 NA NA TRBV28 TGTGCCAGCAGTTTTATAAGCACGCTGCCCAATTCACCCCTCCACTTT CASSFISTLPNSPLHF
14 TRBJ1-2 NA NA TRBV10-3 TGTGCCATCAGGAACCCCCAGGGCCCCTATGGCTACACCTTC CAIRNPQGPYGYTF
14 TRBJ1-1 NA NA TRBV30 TGTGCCTGGAGTGTTTGGGACATGAACACTGAAGCTTTCTTT CAWSVWDMNTEAFF
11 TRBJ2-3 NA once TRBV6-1 TGTGCCAGCAACCGGGCAGATACGCAGTATTTT CASNRADTQYF
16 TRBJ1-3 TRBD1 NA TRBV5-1 TGCGCCAGCAGCTTGGGGCCGCAGGGGGCTGGAAACACCATATATTTT CASSLGPQGAGNTIYF
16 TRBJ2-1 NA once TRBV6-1 TGTGCCAGCAGTGATTTGGGTTGGTATACTAAGGATGAGCAGTTCTTC CASSDLGWYTKDEQFF
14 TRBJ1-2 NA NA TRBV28 TGTGCCAGCAGTTCAAGGGACGGGTACTATGGCTACACCTTC CASSSRDGYYGYTF
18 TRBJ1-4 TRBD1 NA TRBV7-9 TGTGCCAGCAGCTTAGCGCGGACAGGGGTCTCGTATAATGAAAAACTGTTTTTT CASSLARTGVSYNEKLFF
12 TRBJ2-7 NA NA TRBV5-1 TGCGCCAGCAGCTTTCCGGGCTACGAGCAGTACTTC CASSFPGYEQYF
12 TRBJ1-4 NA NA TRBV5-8 TGTGCCAGCAGCCTCGGAGGCGGGGCTCTTATTTTT CASSLGGGALIF
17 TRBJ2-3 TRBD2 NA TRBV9 TGTGCCAGCAGCGTAGATCCCAGCGGGAGGGCCGCAGATACGCAGTATTTT CASSVDPSGRAADTQYF
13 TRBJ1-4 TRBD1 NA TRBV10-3 TGTGCCATCGCGGGACAGGGAGACGGAAAACTGTTTTTT CAIAGQGDGKLFF
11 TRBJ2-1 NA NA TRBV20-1 TGCAGTGCGGGAAGAGGTGTGGAGCAGTTCTTC CSAGRGVEQFF
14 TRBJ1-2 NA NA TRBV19 TGTGCCAGTAGTATTCAGGCGGGAAACTATGGCTACACCTTC CASSIQAGNYGYTF
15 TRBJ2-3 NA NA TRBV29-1 TGCAGCGTTGCAGGGCAGGGAGTCTCAGGGGATACGCAGTATTTT CSVAGQGVSGDTQYF
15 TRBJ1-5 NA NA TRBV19 TGTGCCAGTAGTATAAGTCCGGAGCGTCGTCAGCCCCAGCATTTT CASSISPERRQPQHF
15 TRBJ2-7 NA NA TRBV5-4 TGTGCCAGCAGCTTAATAAAAGGGACGAAGTACGAGCAGTACTTC CASSLIKGTKYEQYF
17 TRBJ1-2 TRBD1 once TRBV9 TGTGCCAGCAGCGTAGTAGGGGACAGGCCTAGGAACTATGGCTACACCTTC CASSVVGDRPRNYGYTF
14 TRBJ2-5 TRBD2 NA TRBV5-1 TGCGCCAGCAGCCACGGGACTACCCAAGAAACCCAGTACTTC CASSHGTTQETQYF
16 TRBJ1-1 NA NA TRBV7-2 TGTGCCAGCAGCTTAGGGGTGAGGGGTTCTTACACTGAAGCTTTCTTT CASSLGVRGSYTEAFF
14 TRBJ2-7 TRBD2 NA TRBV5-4 TGTGCCAGCAGCCTGTCTAGCGGGGGCTACGAGCAGTACTTC CASSLSSGGYEQYF
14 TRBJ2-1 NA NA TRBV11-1 TGTGCCAGCAGCTTACTCCTAGCTTCGAATGAGCAGTTCTTC CASSLLLASNEQFF
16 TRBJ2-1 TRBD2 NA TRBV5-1 TGCGCCAGCAGCTTGGAACCCCCTGGGAGGGGTAATGAGCAGTTCTTC CASSLEPPGRGNEQFF
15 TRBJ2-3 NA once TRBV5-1 TGCGCCAGCAGCTTGGCCAAGGGAGACACAGATACGCAGTATTTT CASSLAKGDTDTQYF
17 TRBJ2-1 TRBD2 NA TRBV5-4 TGTGCCAGCAGCTTGGGGCTTAGCGGGAGCCCCTACAATGAGCAGTTCTTC CASSLGLSGSPYNEQFF
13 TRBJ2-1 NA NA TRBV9 TGTGCCAGCACCCTAGCGAGAAACAATGAGCAGTTCTTC CASTLARNNEQFF
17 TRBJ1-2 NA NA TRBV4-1 TGCGCCAGCAGCCCTGGACAGAGCCGAGCCCGATCCTCAGGCTACACCTTC CASSPGQSRARSSGYTF
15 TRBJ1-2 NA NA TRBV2 TGTGCCAGCAGTGTGGCCCTCTCAGGGGTCGAAGGCTACACCTTC CASSVALSGVEGYTF
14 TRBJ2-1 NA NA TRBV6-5 TGTGCCAGCAGTTACCGACCGGAGTCGGATGAGCAGTTCTTC CASSYRPESDEQFF
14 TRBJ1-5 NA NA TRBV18 TGTGCCAGCTCACCGGGGGGCGGCAATCAGCCCCAGCATTTT CASSPGGGNQPQHF
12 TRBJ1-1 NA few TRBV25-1 TGTGCCAGCAGTGAGGTTGAGGGGAAAGCTTTCTTT CASSEVEGKAFF
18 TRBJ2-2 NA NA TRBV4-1 TGCGCCAGCAGCCACCCAAAAGATCCCACAGGGAACACCGGGGAGCTGTTTTTT CASSHPKDPTGNTGELFF
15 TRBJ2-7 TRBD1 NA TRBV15 TGTGCCACCAGCAGACAACCGGGACAGGGTAACGAGCAGTACTTC CATSRQPGQGNEQYF
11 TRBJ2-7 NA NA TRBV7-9 TGTGCCAGCAGCCTGAGCGACGAGCAGTACTTC CASSLSDEQYF
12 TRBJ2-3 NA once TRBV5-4 TGTGCCAGCAGCTTACAGGGTAATACGCAGTATTTT CASSLQGNTQYF
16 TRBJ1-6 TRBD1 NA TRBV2 TGTGCCAGCAGCCCGCTCCGGGACAGGGTCAGTTCACCCCTCCACTTT CASSPLRDRVSSPLHF
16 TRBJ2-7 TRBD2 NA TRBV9 TGTGCCAGCAGCGTAGCGGCTAGCGGAGCATCCTACGAGCAGTACTTC CASSVAASGASYEQYF
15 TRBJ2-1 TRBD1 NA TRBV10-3 TGTGCCATCAGCACCACAGGGGGCGTCTCCAATGAGCAGTTCTTC CAISTTGGVSNEQFF
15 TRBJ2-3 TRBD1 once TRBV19 TGTGCCAGTAGAGACAGGGGATCTAGCACAGATACGCAGTATTTT CASRDRGSSTDTQYF